The 31 T cell receptor beta chains below were found in one sample sequenced in a study of blood T cell repertoires in COVID-19. Sequencing used immunoSEQ multiplex PCR; TCRdb keeps in-frame clones, though not all of them. This table holds about 110,000 clones, 76% found once. The sequenced sample was peripheral blood. The receptors here all came from an elderly man with COVID-19, enrolled during active disease.

V is TRBV2 and J is TRBJ2-7; D perhaps matches TRBD2 (6 bases). V lost 7 bases and J lost 6, with 16 bases in between. This CDR3 has 13 amino acids. Germline V CDR1 and CDR2: SNHLY, FYNNEI. The CDR3 reads CASTAGTPPEQYF. The DNA of the CDR3 is TGTGCCAGCACGGCCGGGACTCCCCCCGAGCAGTACTTC.

The chain is built from TRBV10-3 and TRBJ1-1; D is unclear. With 7 bases removed from V and 0 bases from J, the gap between germline ends came to 12 bases. The CDR3 loop spans 14 amino acids. Germline-derived CDR1 and CDR2 are ENHRY and SYGVKD. In DNA form, the CDR3 reads TGTGCCATCACAGTCGGGGATATGAACACTGAAGCTTTCTTT. This translates into CAITVGDMNTEAFF.

To note about this clone: Sequence at one end of the junction differs from germline and may be a read error. Here the CDR3 reads CASSLAARKRGLNTEAFF. The DNA of the CDR3 is TGTGCTAGCAGCTTAGCGGCCCGGAAGAGGGGGTTGAACACTGAAGCTTTCTTT. The chain employs TRBV7-7 and TRBJ1-1, with D perhaps matching TRBD1 (6 bases). Germline loops: CDR1 SSHAT, CDR2 FNYEAQ (reference sequence). The CDR3 is 18 amino acids.

The chain couples TRBV5-1 to TRBJ2-5, with 7 positions matching TRBD1. Looked up from germline, CDR1 is SGHRS and CDR2 is YFSETQ. Losses at the gene ends were 4 bases for V and 5 bases for J; bases not matched to a gene: 2. This CDR3 comprises 12 residues. CDR3: CASSRGQETQYF. The CDR3 DNA follows: TGCGCCAGCAGCCGGGGACAGGAGACCCAGTACTTC.

The rearrangement joins TRBV11-2 to TRBJ1-3; no firm D call. CDR1 is SGHAT and CDR2 is FQNNGV in the germline V gene. This CDR3 is built from 14 residues. Between the trimmed V and J ends, which lost 5 bases and 2 bases, there was a span of 10 bases. CDR3: CASSPSYAGNTIYF. The CDR3 nucleotides read TGTGCCAGCAGCCCTAGCTACGCTGGAAACACCATATATTTT.

This clone has only one observation. This rearrangement joins TRBV5-1 to TRBJ2-3, with 12 nucleotides matching TRBD2. The germline V gene encodes CDR1 SGHRS and CDR2 YFSETQ. V was clipped by 4 bases and J by 4 bases; unmatched bases: 7. The CDR3 is 16 amino acids. The CDR3 region is CASSLQTSGSADTQYF. For the CDR3, the DNA is TGCGCCAGCAGCCTACAGACTAGCGGGAGTGCAGATACGCAGTATTTT.

This chain uses TRBV28 with TRBJ1-3; D is unclear. The CDR3 is made up of 13 amino acids. Trimming left V 8 bases short and J 4 bases short, with 12 bases between. The germline CDR1 and CDR2 sequences are MDHEN and SYDVKM. The CDR3 DNA reads TGTGCCAGCGTTGAGGGTAACGGAAACACCATATATTTT. This codes for CASVEGNGNTIYF. Full variable domain (outside the CDR3, taken from reference TRBV28 and TRBJ1-3): DVKVTQSSRYLVKRTGEKVFLECVQDMDHENMFWYRQDPGLGLRLIYFSYDVKMKEKGDIPEGYSVSREKKERFSLILESASTNQTSMYLCASVEGNGNTIYFGEGSWLTVV.

This clone was counted a single time. The chain couples TRBV5-1 to TRBJ2-1, with 9 bases lining up with TRBD2. Germline V gene data show CDR1 as SGHRS and CDR2 as YFSETQ. The CDR3 contains 16 residues. J was trimmed by 6 bases and V by 1 base; bases with no gene match: 8. This CDR3 reads CASSLTVAGVSNEQFF. CDR3 sequence (DNA): TGCGCCAGCAGCTTGACTGTAGCGGGAGTATCCAATGAGCAGTTCTTC.

The chain couples TRBV5-5 to TRBJ1-1, with no clear D. V was clipped by 8 bases and J by 0 bases, with 5 bases between them. This CDR3 is 11 amino acids long. CDR1 and CDR2 (germline): SGHKS, YYEKEE (reference sequence). Here the CDR3 DNA reads TGTGCCAGTTCTATGAACACTGAAGCTTTCTTT. Translated, it gives CASSMNTEAFF.

This chain connects TRBV7-2 to TRBJ2-5, with D perhaps TRBD1 (6 bases). The CDR3 consists of 16 residues. Germline V gene lookup returns CDR1 SGHTA and CDR2 FQGNSA. V was clipped by 4 bases and J by 5 bases, with 20 bases between them. The DNA for the CDR3 is TGTGCCAGCAGCTCTAAGGGGGTAGGGTTCTGGGAGACCCAGTACTTC. The encoded protein is CASSSKGVGFWETQYF.

This clone was seen a few times. The gene calls are TRBV9 and TRBJ2-2; D may be TRBD2 (6 bases). The CDR3 sequence is 17 residues long. Looked up from germline, CDR1 is SGDLS and CDR2 is YYNGEE. Trimming removed 0 bases from V and 1 base from J, with 13 bases in between. CDR3 DNA sequence: TGTGCCAGCAGCGTAGCCGGGAGTTTTATGAACACCGGGGAGCTGTTTTTT. Translation: CASSVAGSFMNTGELFF.

The CDR3 loop is CASSQIYEQYF. CDR3 sequence (DNA): TGTGCCAGCAGCCAAATCTACGAGCAGTACTTC. The chain links TRBV7-2 to TRBJ2-7; D ambiguous. Trimming cost V 5 bases and J 3 bases, with 5 bases left between them. From germline, CDR1 is SGHTA and CDR2 FQGNSA. The CDR3 has 11 amino acids.

The gene calls are TRBV5-1 and TRBJ1-1, with D perhaps matching TRBD1 (5 bases). The germline CDR1 and CDR2 sequences are SGHRS and YFSETQ. V was shortened by 0 bases and J by 6 bases, with 12 bases between the two germline ends. This CDR3 is 14 amino acids long. The CDR3 region has the DNA TGCGCCAGCAGCTTGGGCGGGGGTAGGCCTGAAGCTTTCTTT. Translation: CASSLGGGRPEAFF.

This rearrangement joins TRBV5-6 to TRBJ2-2; 10 bases are a match to TRBD1. Trimming cost V 4 bases and J 6 bases; bases outside gene matches: 9. In germline, CDR1 is SGHDT, CDR2 YYEEEE. The CDR3 has 16 amino acids. As DNA, the CDR3 is TGTGCCAGCAGCCCCCGTAGACAGGGGGCTCCCGGGGAGCTGTTTTTT. This codes for CASSPRRQGAPGELFF.

The chain couples TRBV7-3 to TRBJ2-2; tentative D call: TRBD1 (5 bases). CDR3 length: 16 amino acids. V was shortened by 5 bases and J by 7 bases, with 20 bases between the two germline ends. Germline V gene lookup returns CDR1 SGHTA and CDR2 FQGTGA. The CDR3 loop reads CASSPTWGYLHGELFF. The CDR3 DNA is TGTGCCAGCAGCCCCACGTGGGGCTACCTACACGGGGAGCTGTTTTTT.

The chain is built from TRBV5-5 and TRBJ2-1; D might be TRBD2 (5 bases). The germline gives CDR1 SGHKS, CDR2 YYEKEE (reference sequence). The length of the CDR3 is 14 residues. The germline V and J ends were trimmed by 1 base and 5 bases, with 10 bases remaining between them. In DNA form, the CDR3 reads TGTGCCAGCAGCTTGATAGCGACGAACAATGAGCAGTTCTTC. It translates to CASSLIATNNEQFF.

The chain employs TRBV5-4 and TRBJ1-3, with 9 bases fitting TRBD1. V lost 4 bases and J lost 4; bases outside the gene matches: 6. The CDR3 length is 15 residues. Germline CDR1 reads SGHNT; CDR2 reads YYREEE (reference sequence). The CDR3 spells CASSTRGQGGNTIYF. The CDR3 coding sequence is TGTGCCAGCAGCACGCGGGGACAGGGAGGAAACACCATATATTTT.

In regard to this clone: A read error may account for a junction end that differs from germline. This chain connects TRBV28 to TRBJ2-7; D is possibly TRBD1 (6 bases). The CDR3 is 14 amino acids. The V gene's germline CDR1 is MDHEN and CDR2 SYDVKM. The chain's CDR3 is CASRGRGTGYEQYF. The CDR3 DNA sequence: TGTGCGAGCAGGGGTCGGGGCACAGGGTACGAGCAGTACTTC.

The chain employs TRBV7-2 and TRBJ2-1, with 7 nucleotides matching TRBD2. The CDR3 covers 17 residues. V shed 1 base and J 0 bases; nucleotides not matched to a gene: 6. CDR1 is SGHTA and CDR2 is FQGNSA in the germline V gene. The CDR3 bases are TGTGCCAGCAGCTTAGGGCTAGCGGTCACCTCCTACAATGAGCAGTTCTTC. Translated: CASSLGLAVTSYNEQFF. Filled out from reference TRBV7-2 and TRBJ2-1, the complete variable domain reads GAGVSQSPSNKVTEKGKDVELRCDPISGHTALYWYRQSLGQGLEFLIYFQGNSAPDKSGLPSDRFSAERTGGSVSTLTIQRTQQEDSAVYLCASSLGLAVTSYNEQFFGPGTRLTVL.

This sequence joins TRBV2 and TRBJ1-2, with 8 bases lining up with TRBD1. This CDR3 region has 15 residues. Germline-derived CDR1 and CDR2 are SNHLY and FYNNEI. Trimming cost V 4 bases and J 4 bases; bases outside gene matches: 8. CDR3 residues: CASSAPTGVSYGYTF. The DNA of the CDR3 is TGTGCCAGCAGTGCCCCGACAGGGGTATCCTATGGCTACACCTTC. Together with reference TRBV2 and TRBJ1-2, the CDR3 gives the full variable domain: EPEVTQTPSHQVTQMGQEVILRCVPISNHLYFYWYRQILGQKVEFLVSFYNNEISEKSEIFDDQFSVERPDGSNFTLKIRSTKLEDSAMYFCASSAPTGVSYGYTFGSGTRLTVV.

The chain couples TRBV28 to TRBJ2-7, with 9 bases matching TRBD2. Looked up from germline, CDR1 is MDHEN and CDR2 is SYDVKM. This CDR3 contains 17 residues. V lost 5 bases to trimming and J lost 2 bases; unmatched junction nucleotides: 13. The CDR3 protein is CASSPPRASGTPYEQYF. CDR3 DNA: TGTGCCAGCAGTCCCCCCCGCGCTAGCGGGACGCCCTACGAGCAGTACTTC.

The rearrangement joins TRBV29-1 to TRBJ2-5; 11 bases align to TRBD1. The germline gives CDR1 SQVTM, CDR2 ANQGSEA. The CDR3 consists of 14 residues. V gave up 7 bases and J gave up 5 bases; unmatched junction bases: 9. The CDR3 protein is CSALDRGRTETQYF. CDR3 bases: TGCAGCGCTCTGGACAGGGGGCGCACGGAGACCCAGTACTTC. Together with reference TRBV29-1 and TRBJ2-5, the CDR3 gives the full variable domain: SAVISQKPSRDICQRGTSLTIQCQVDSQVTMMFWYRQQPGQSLTLIATANQGSEATYESGFVIDKFPISRPNLTFSTLTVSNMSPEDSSIYLCSALDRGRTETQYFGPGTRLLVL.

V is TRBV18 and J is TRBJ2-1; 11 positions agree with TRBD2. CDR3 length equals 15 residues. J gave up 9 bases and V 4 bases, and 8 bases lay outside the gene matches. Germline lookup yields CDR1 KGHSH and CDR2 LQKENI. The CDR3 sequence: CASSQTSGRRGEQFF. The CDR3 bases are TGTGCCAGCTCACAAACTAGCGGGAGACGTGGTGAGCAGTTCTTC.

The chain employs TRBV15 and TRBJ1-5, with D perhaps matching TRBD1 (5 bases). V was clipped by 0 bases and J by 9 bases, with 12 bases between them. The CDR3 is 14 residues long. Per germline, CDR1 LNHNV and CDR2 YYDKDF (reference sequence). The CDR3 loop is CATSRDTGWGPQHF. CDR3 DNA sequence: TGTGCCACCAGCAGAGATACAGGCTGGGGGCCCCAGCATTTT.

This clone was seen only once. In nucleotides, the CDR3 is TGCGCCAGCAGCTTGGGAGGAAGATACAATGAGCAGTTCTTC. Protein sequence: CASSLGGRYNEQFF. V and J are TRBV5-1 and TRBJ2-1; the D is unclear. The CDR3 length is 14 residues. Germline loops: CDR1 SGHRS, CDR2 YFSETQ. Trimming took 0 bases from V and 4 from J, leaving 8 bases between them.

The chain couples TRBV5-6 to TRBJ1-5; D remains ambiguous. There are 14 residues in the CDR3. The V end was cut by 2 bases, the J end by 6 bases, with 12 bases between. Germline V CDR1 and CDR2: SGHDT, YYEEEE. CDR3 coding DNA: TGTGCCAGCAGCTTAGGAGGCCCCTCTCAGCCCCAGCATTTT. Translation gives CASSLGGPSQPQHF. The variable domain in full, completed from reference TRBV5-6 and TRBJ1-5, reads DAGVTQSPTHLIKTRGQQVTLRCSPKSGHDTVSWYQQALGQGPQFIFQYYEEEERQRGNFPDRFSGHQFPNYSSELNVNALLLGDSALYLCASSLGGPSQPQHFGDGTRLSIL.

The rearrangement joins TRBV10-3 to TRBJ1-2; 7 bases match TRBD1. The germline V gene encodes CDR1 ENHRY and CDR2 SYGVKD. CDR3 length: 13 amino acids. V lost 10 bases to trimming and J lost 3 bases; unmatched junction nucleotides: 8. CDR3 sequence reads: CATADREDYGYTF. CDR3 bases: TGTGCCACCGCCGACAGGGAAGACTATGGCTACACCTTC.

The chain couples TRBV25-1 to TRBJ1-1, with D perhaps TRBD1 (5 bases). V was cut by 4 bases and J by 10 bases, with 13 bases left in between. The germline CDR1 and CDR2 sequences are MGHDK and SYGVNS. The CDR3 has 12 amino acids. In DNA, the CDR3 is TGTGCCAGCAGTGTAGTGGGGCTAGGAGCTTTCTTT. It codes for CASSVVGLGAFF.

The V gene is TRBV6-5, the J gene TRBJ1-1; no clear D. Per germline, CDR1 MNHEY and CDR2 SVGAGI. Trimming shortened V by 7 bases and J by 0 bases, and 15 bases separated the two germline ends. The CDR3 totals 15 residues. CDR3 protein: CASKPSVNLNTEAFF. CDR3 coding DNA: TGTGCCAGCAAACCCTCGGTCAACTTGAACACTGAAGCTTTCTTT.

J is TRBJ2-7 and V is TRBV6-5; D might be TRBD2 (6 bases). V was shortened by 0 bases and J by 6 bases, with 12 bases between the two germline ends. This CDR3 region has 14 residues. Per germline, CDR1 MNHEY and CDR2 SVGAGI. In DNA, the CDR3 is TGTGCCAGCAGTTACTCTAGCGGACGGCTCGAGCAGTACTTC. It specifies CASSYSSGRLEQYF.

The V gene is TRBV28, the J gene TRBJ1-2; 7 nucleotides line up with TRBD1. J gave up 4 bases and V 5 bases, and 1 base lay outside the gene matches. CDR1 is MDHEN and CDR2 is SYDVKM in the germline V gene. This CDR3 region has 12 residues. CDR3 nucleotide sequence: TGTGCCAGCAGTCGACAGGGCTATGGCTACACCTTC. As protein: CASSRQGYGYTF.